This TCR beta chain was profiled in a study of high-grade serous ovarian cancer treatment subgroups. The germline gives CDR1 SGHVS, CDR2 FQNEAQ. Trimming removed 5 bases from V and 2 bases from J, with 8 bases in between. The CDR3 runs 13 residues. The protocol was immunoSEQ multiplex PCR, while the TCRdb copy is restricted to in-frame clones and leaves out a portion. The table has about 39,000 clones, around three quarters seen once; the top ten hold around 3.3%. Tumor tissue was taken before any definitive surgery or chemotherapy was given. The specimen sequenced was tumor tissue. The clonotype comes from a human donor with high-grade serous ovarian cancer. V is TRBV7-8 and J is TRBJ2-3; D is unclear. Here the CDR3 reads CASSLLDTDTQYF. The DNA for the CDR3 is TGTGCCAGCAGCCTCCTTGACACAGATACGCAGTATTTT.